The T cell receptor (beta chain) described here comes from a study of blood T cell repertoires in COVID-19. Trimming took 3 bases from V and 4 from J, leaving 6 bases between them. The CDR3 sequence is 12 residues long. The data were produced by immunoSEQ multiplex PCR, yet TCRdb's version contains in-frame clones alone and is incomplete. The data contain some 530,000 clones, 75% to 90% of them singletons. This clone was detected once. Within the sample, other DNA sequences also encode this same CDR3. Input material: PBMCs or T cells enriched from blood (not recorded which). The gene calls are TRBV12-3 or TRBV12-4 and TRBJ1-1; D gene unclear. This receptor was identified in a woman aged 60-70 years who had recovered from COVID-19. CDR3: CASSFGGTEAFF. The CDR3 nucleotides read TGTGCCAGCAGTTTTGGCGGCACTGAAGCTTTCTTT.